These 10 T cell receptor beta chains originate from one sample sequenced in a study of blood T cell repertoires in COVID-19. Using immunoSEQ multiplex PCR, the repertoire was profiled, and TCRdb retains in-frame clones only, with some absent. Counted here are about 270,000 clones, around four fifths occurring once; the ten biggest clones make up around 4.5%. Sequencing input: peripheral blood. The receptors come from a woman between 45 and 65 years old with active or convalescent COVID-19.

Written as DNA, the CDR3 is TGTGCCAGTAGTATTTCCAGCGGGGGCCCCCCCTACGAGCAGTACTTC. It specifies CASSISSGGPPYEQYF. J is TRBJ2-7 and V is TRBV19; TRBD2 matches 8 bases. With V trimmed by 3 bases and J by 2 bases, 9 bases remained unmatched. CDR1 LNHDA and CDR2 SQIVND come from the germline V gene (reference sequence). This CDR3 is built from 16 residues.

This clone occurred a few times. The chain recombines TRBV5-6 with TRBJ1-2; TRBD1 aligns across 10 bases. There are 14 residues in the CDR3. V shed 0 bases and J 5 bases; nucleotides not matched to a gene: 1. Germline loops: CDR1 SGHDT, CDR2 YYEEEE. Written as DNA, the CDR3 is TGTGCCAGCAGCTTGGGACAGGGGGCTTATGGCTACACCTTC. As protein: CASSLGQGAYGYTF.

This CDR3 is CASSMGGGSPLHF. The CDR3 DNA is TGTGCCAGCAGTATGGGCGGGGGTTCACCCCTCCACTTT. This chain uses TRBV13 with TRBJ1-6, with D perhaps TRBD1 (5 bases). The CDR3 has 13 residues. Germline CDR1 and CDR2: PRHDT and FYEKMQ (reference sequence). Trimming left V 6 bases short and J 9 bases short, with 12 bases between.

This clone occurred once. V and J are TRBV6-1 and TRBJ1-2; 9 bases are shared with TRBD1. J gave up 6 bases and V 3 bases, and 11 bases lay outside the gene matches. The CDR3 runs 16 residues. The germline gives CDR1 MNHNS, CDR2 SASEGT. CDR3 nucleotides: TGTGCCAGCAGTGATGGGATGTGGGACAGGGTGGATGGCTACACCTTC. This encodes CASSDGMWDRVDGYTF.

In DNA form, the CDR3 reads TGTGCCAGCAGCTTAGTAGACAGTGCCTACAATGAGCAGTTCTTC. It specifies CASSLVDSAYNEQFF. This chain links TRBV7-6 with TRBJ2-1; possibly TRBD1 for D (5 bases). Trimming pared 1 base from V and 2 bases from J, leaving 9 bases between. The CDR3 contains 15 residues. Germline V gene lookup returns CDR1 SGHVS and CDR2 FNYEAQ.

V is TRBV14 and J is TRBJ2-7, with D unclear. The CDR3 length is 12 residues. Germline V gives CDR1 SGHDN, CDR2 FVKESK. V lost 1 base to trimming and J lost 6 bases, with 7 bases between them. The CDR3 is CASSQGSVEQYF. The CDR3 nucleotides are TGTGCCAGCAGCCAAGGGTCGGTCGAGCAGTACTTC. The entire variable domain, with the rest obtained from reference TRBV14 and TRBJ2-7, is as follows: EAGVTQFPSHSVIEKGQTVTLRCDPISGHDNLYWYRRVMGKEIKFLLHFVKESKQDESGMPNNRFLAERTGGTYSTLKVQPAELEDSGVYFCASSQGSVEQYFGPGTRLTVT.

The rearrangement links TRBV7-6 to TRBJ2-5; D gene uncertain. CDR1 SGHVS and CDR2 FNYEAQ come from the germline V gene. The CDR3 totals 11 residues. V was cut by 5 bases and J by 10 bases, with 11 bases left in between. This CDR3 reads CASSPTVGQYF. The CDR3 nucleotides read TGTGCCAGCAGCCCAACTGTTGGCCAGTACTTC. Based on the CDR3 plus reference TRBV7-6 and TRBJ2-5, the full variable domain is GAGVSQSPRYKVTKRGQDVALRCDPISGHVSLYWYRQALGQGPEFLTYFNYEAQQDKSGLPNDRFSAERPEGSISTLTIQRTEQRDSAMYRCASSPTVGQYFGPGTRLLVL.

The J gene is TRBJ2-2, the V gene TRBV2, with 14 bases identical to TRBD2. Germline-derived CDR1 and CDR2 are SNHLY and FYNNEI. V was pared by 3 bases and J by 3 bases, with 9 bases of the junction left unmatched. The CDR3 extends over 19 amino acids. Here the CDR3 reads CASSEGLAGEFQDTGELFF. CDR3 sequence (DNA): TGTGCCAGCAGTGAGGGACTAGCGGGAGAGTTTCAAGACACCGGGGAGCTGTTTTTT.

CDR3 bases: TGTGCCAGCTTAACAGGGGTTAATGAGCAGTTCTTC. This translates into CASLTGVNEQFF. The chain recombines TRBV12-3 or TRBV12-4 with TRBJ2-1, with 7 positions matching TRBD1. Unmatched junction bases numbered 5, after V lost 8 bases and J lost 7 bases. This CDR3 is built from 12 residues.

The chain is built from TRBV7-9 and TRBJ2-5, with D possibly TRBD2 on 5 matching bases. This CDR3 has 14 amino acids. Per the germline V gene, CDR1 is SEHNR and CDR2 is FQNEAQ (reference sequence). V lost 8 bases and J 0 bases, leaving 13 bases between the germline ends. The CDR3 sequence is CASGLRTHQETQYF. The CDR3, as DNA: TGTGCCAGCGGACTCAGGACCCACCAAGAGACCCAGTACTTC.